This T cell receptor (beta chain) was documented in a study of OX40 agonist ivuxolimab in advanced cancers. Blood draws occurred at baseline, cycle 4 day 1, and cycle 7 day 1. A remark on this clone: Its antigen is not identified.

The data were produced by immunoSEQ multiplex PCR, yet TCRdb's version contains in-frame clones alone and is incomplete. The top ten clones hold about 5.5% of a sample with roughly 93,000 clones, roughly four fifths of them seen once. General observations from the study: Among some nonresponders, normalized T-cell clonal expansion was also low. Clonal expansion in partial responders at 0.1-3.0 mg/kg ranked among the lowest.

Sequencing was performed on CD4+ or CD8+ T cells sorted from blood, taken in a trial of the OX40 agonist ivuxolimab. The sequence was obtained from an adult with an advanced solid tumor such as melanoma, head and neck, liver or kidney cancer.

Written as DNA, the CDR3 is TGTGCCAGCAGTGTCGGGGCAATGAACACTGAAGCTTTCTTT. As protein: CASSVGAMNTEAFF. V usage is TRBV2 and J usage is TRBJ1-1, with D possibly TRBD1 on 5 matching bases. V lost 4 bases to trimming and J lost 0 bases, with 9 bases between them. Germline V CDR1 and CDR2: SNHLY, FYNNEI. The CDR3 is 14 residues long.